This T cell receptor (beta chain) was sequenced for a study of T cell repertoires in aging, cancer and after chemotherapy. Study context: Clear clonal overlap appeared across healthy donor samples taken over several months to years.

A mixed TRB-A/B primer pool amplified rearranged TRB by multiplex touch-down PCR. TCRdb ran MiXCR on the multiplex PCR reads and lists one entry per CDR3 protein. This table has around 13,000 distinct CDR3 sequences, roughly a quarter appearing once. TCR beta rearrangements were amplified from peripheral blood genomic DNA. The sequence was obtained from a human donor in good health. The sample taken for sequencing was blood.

This chain's CDR3 is CASTPTGLPVDEQFF. The CDR3 DNA sequence: TGTGCCAGCACTCCGACAGGACTACCCGTGGATGAGCAGTTCTTC. V gene TRBV6-5 combines with J gene TRBJ2-1, with D perhaps assigned TRBD1 or TRBD2 (6 bases each). The CDR3 is 15 residues long. From germline, CDR1 is MNHEY and CDR2 SVGAGI. V shed 7 bases and J shed 8 bases, with 21 bases lying between them.